A single sample is the source of the 13 T cell receptor beta chains below, sequenced in a study of blood T cell repertoires in COVID-19. Using immunoSEQ multiplex PCR, the repertoire was profiled, and TCRdb retains in-frame clones only, with some absent. The table has around 260,000 clones, roughly nine tenths seen once; the top ten hold around 10%. The sample taken for sequencing was peripheral blood. These receptors all come from a man in his forties who had recovered from COVID-19.

J is TRBJ2-3 and V is TRBV20-1, with 7 bases aligning to TRBD2. The CDR3 spans 14 residues. J was trimmed by 1 base and V by 3 bases; bases with no gene match: 4. Germline V gene data show CDR1 as DFQATT and CDR2 as SNEGSKA (reference sequence). This CDR3 reads CSASPLAGTDTQYF. CDR3 DNA: TGCAGTGCTAGTCCCCTAGCGGGCACAGATACGCAGTATTTT.

The genes are TRBV4-2 and TRBJ1-2; D might be TRBD1 (5 bases). Germline values: CDR1 LGHNA, CDR2 YNFKEQ. The ends were cut back, 1 base at V and 3 bases at J, with 15 bases in the middle. CDR3 length equals 16 residues. The CDR3 DNA sequence: TGTGCCAGCAGCCAAGGAGCAGGGAGGGAAGACTATGGCTACACCTTC. Its translation: CASSQGAGREDYGYTF.

CDR3 DNA sequence: TGCGCCAGCAGCCAAGTGAGTAGCGGGAGGCCCTTCGAGCAGTACTTC. As protein: CASSQVSSGRPFEQYF. The chain has TRBV4-1 and TRBJ2-7, with 10 bases lining up with TRBD2. CDR1 is MGHRA, CDR2 YSYEKL, per germline. The length of the CDR3 is 16 residues. J lost 6 bases, V lost 1 base, and 9 bases had no gene match.

The rearrangement links TRBV6-4 to TRBJ2-3; TRBD2 aligns across 14 bases. The CDR3 is 15 amino acids. V lost 5 bases and J lost 5; bases outside the gene matches: 3. From germline, CDR1 is MRHNA and CDR2 SNTAGT. CDR3 DNA sequence: TGTGCCAGCAGTACCGGGACTAGCGGGAGAGATACGCAGTATTTT. The encoded protein is CASSTGTSGRDTQYF.

The genes are TRBV2 and TRBJ1-2; 9 bases fit TRBD1. This CDR3 is 15 amino acids long. Per germline, CDR1 SNHLY and CDR2 FYNNEI. The J segment lost 6 bases and the V segment lost 5 bases, leaving 10 bases of the junction unmatched. In DNA form, the CDR3 reads TGTGCCAGCAGTCTAAGTAAGACAGGGGGAGATGGCTACACCTTC. It specifies CASSLSKTGGDGYTF.

The genes are TRBV30 and TRBJ1-4; 7 bases match TRBD1. J gave up 15 bases and V 0 bases, and 7 bases lay outside the gene matches. The CDR3 covers 12 residues. Germline lookup yields CDR1 GTSNPN and CDR2 SVGIG (reference sequence). The CDR3 DNA is TGTGCCTGGAGTGTCGGGTCCACAGGGGTGTTTTTT. Its protein is CAWSVGSTGVFF.

The rearrangement links TRBV4-3 to TRBJ2-1, with a weak D call TRBD1 (5 bases). CDR1 and CDR2 from the germline V gene are LGHNA and YSLEER. CDR3 length: 16 amino acids. V lost 0 bases and J lost 4, with 13 bases in between. The CDR3 loop is CASSQDRASLYNEQFF. CDR3 nucleotides: TGCGCCAGCAGCCAAGACAGGGCCTCGTTATACAATGAGCAGTTCTTC.

This clone was counted between two and nine times. J is TRBJ2-4 and V is TRBV6-5, with 9 positions matching TRBD1. Trimming removed 7 bases from V and 3 bases from J; junction bases left unmatched: 4. Germline CDR1 is MNHEY and CDR2 is SVGAGI. The CDR3 spans 14 residues. CDR3 nucleotide sequence: TGTGCCAGCAAGGGACAGGGTTACAAAAACATTCAGTACTTC. Translated, it gives CASKGQGYKNIQYF.

The chain links TRBV7-2 to TRBJ1-4, with a possible D match to TRBD1 (5 bases). The V gene lost 2 bases and the J gene lost 1 base, with 11 bases spanning the gap. CDR3 length: 16 amino acids. Germline V CDR1 and CDR2: SGHTA, FQGNSA. In nucleotides, the CDR3 is TGTGCCAGCAGCTTAAACAGGAGAATAACTAATGAAAAACTGTTTTTT. Protein product: CASSLNRRITNEKLFF.

The rearrangement links TRBV9 to TRBJ2-7; tentative D call: TRBD1 (6 bases). The CDR3 is made up of 15 amino acids. V lost 0 bases and J lost 2, with 12 bases in between. From germline, CDR1 is SGDLS and CDR2 YYNGEE. The CDR3 loop reads CASSVGPGTTYEQYF. CDR3 nucleotides: TGTGCCAGCAGCGTAGGGCCGGGGACAACCTACGAGCAGTACTTC.

V and J are TRBV4-3 and TRBJ1-2, with 7 bases aligning to TRBD1. CDR3 length: 14 amino acids. With V trimmed by 6 bases and J by 5 bases, 9 bases remained unmatched. Germline V CDR1 and CDR2: LGHNA, YSLEER. CDR3 DNA: TGCGCCAGCAGAAACACAGGGGATTGGTATGGCTACACCTTC. Translation: CASRNTGDWYGYTF.

The chain couples TRBV19 to TRBJ1-3; a possible D gene is TRBD1 (6 bases). From germline, CDR1 is LNHDA and CDR2 SQIVND (reference sequence). The CDR3 is 18 residues long. The V gene lost 2 bases and the J gene lost 2 bases, with 19 bases spanning the gap. CDR3 protein: CASSITRQGRVAGNTIYF. The CDR3 coding sequence is TGTGCCAGTAGTATAACCCGGCAGGGGAGGGTTGCTGGAAACACCATATATTTT.

This chain links TRBV19 with TRBJ2-7, with D possibly matching TRBD2 (6 bases). Germline CDR1 reads LNHDA; CDR2 reads SQIVND (reference sequence). This CDR3 has 13 amino acids. The V end lost 6 bases, the J end lost 0 bases, and 9 bases lay between the germline ends. The CDR3 coding sequence is TGTGCCAGTAGCGCGGGACTCTCCTACGAGCAGTACTTC. Protein product: CASSAGLSYEQYF.